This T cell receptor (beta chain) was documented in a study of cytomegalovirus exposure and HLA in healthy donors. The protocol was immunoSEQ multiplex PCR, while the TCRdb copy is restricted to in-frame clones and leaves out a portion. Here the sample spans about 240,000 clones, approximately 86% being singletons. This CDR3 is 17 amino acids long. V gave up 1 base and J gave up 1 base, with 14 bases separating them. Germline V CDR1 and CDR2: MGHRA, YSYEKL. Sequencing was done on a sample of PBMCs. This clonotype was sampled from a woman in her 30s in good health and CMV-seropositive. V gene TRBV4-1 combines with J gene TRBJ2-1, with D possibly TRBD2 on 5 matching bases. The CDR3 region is CASSQGAAGPSYNEQFF. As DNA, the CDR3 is TGCGCCAGCAGCCAAGGGGCGGCGGGTCCTTCCTACAATGAGCAGTTCTTC.